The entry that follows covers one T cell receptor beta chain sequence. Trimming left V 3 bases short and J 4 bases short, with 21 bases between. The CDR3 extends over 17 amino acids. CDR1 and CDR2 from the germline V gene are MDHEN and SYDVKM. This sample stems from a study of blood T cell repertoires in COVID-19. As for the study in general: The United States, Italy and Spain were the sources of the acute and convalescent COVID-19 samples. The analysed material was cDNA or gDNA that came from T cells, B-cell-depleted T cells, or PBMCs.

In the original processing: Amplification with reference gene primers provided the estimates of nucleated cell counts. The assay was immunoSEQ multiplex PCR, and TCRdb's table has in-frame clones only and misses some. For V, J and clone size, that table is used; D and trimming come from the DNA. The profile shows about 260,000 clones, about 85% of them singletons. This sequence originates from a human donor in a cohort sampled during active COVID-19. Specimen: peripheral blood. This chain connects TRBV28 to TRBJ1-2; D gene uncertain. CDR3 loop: CASSFPTRGHEPYGYTF. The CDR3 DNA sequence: TGTGCCAGCAGTTTCCCCACACGAGGGCACGAACCCTATGGCTACACCTTC.